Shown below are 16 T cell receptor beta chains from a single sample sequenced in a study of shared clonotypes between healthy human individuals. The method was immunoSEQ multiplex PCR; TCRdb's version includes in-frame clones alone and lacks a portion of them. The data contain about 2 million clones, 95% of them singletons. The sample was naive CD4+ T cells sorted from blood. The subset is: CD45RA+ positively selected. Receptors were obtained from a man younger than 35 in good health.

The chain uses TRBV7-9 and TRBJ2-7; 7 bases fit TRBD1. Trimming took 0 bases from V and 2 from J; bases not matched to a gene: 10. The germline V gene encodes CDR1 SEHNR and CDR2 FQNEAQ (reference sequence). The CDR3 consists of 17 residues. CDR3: CASSLAPKQGLTYEQYF. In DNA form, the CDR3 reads TGTGCCAGCAGCTTAGCCCCAAAACAGGGGCTTACCTACGAGCAGTACTTC.

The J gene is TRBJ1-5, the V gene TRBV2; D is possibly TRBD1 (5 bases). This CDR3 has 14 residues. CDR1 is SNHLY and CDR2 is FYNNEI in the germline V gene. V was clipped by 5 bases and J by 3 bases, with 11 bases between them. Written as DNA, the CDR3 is TGTGCCAGCAGTCAAGACAGTCTCAATCAGCCCCAGCATTTT. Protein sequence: CASSQDSLNQPQHF.

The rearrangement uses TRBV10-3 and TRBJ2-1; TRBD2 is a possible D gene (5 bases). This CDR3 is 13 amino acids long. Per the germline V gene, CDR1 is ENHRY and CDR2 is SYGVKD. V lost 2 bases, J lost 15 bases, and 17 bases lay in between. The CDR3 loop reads CAISEGAGRGLFF. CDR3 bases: TGTGCCATCAGTGAGGGAGCCGGTCGGGGTCTGTTCTTC.

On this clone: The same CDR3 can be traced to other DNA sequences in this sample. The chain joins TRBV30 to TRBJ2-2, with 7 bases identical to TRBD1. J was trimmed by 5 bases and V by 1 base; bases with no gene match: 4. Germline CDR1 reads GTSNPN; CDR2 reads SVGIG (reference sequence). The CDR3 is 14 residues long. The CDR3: CAWSGQGGTGELFF. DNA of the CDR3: TGTGCCTGGAGTGGACAGGGCGGGACCGGGGAGCTGTTTTTT.

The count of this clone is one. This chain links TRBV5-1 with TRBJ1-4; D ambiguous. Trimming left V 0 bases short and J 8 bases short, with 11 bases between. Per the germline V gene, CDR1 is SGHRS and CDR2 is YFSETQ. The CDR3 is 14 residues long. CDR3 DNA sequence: TGCGCCAGCAGCTTGGACCCCGGTGGGGAAAAACTGTTTTTT. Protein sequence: CASSLDPGGEKLFF.

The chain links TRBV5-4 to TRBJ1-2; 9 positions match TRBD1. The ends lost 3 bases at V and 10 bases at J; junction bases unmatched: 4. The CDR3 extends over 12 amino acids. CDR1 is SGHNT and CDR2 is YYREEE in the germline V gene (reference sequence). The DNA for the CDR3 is TGTGCCAGCAGCTCACCACAGGGGGCCTACACCTTC. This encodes CASSSPQGAYTF. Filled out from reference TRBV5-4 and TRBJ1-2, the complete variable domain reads ETGVTQSPTHLIKTRGQQVTLRCSSQSGHNTVSWYQQALGQGPQFIFQYYREEENGRGNFPPRFSGLQFPNYSSELNVNALELDDSALYLCASSSPQGAYTFGSGTRLTVV.

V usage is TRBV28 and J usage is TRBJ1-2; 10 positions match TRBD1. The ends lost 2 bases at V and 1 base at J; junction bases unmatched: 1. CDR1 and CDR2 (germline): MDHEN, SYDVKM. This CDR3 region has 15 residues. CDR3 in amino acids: CASSLGQGVNYGYTF. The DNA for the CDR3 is TGTGCCAGCAGTTTAGGACAGGGGGTTAACTATGGCTACACCTTC.

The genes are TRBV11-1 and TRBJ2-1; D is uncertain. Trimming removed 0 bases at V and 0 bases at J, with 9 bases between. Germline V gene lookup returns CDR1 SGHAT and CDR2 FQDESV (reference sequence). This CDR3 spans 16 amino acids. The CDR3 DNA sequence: TGTGCCAGCAGCTTAGCCAGGTCGGGCTCCTACAATGAGCAGTTCTTC. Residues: CASSLARSGSYNEQFF.

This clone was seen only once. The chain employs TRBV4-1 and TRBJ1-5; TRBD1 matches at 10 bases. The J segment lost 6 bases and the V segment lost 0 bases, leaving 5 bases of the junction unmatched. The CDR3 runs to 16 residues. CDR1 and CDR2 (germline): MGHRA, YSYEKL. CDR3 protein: CASSQEGGQGIQPQHF. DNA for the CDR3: TGCGCCAGCAGCCAAGAGGGGGGACAGGGGATTCAGCCCCAGCATTTT.

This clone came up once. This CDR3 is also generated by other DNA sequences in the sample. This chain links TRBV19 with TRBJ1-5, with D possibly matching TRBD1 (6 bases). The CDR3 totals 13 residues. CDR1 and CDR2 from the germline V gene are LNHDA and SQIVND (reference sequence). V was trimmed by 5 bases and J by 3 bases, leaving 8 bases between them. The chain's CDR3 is CASSQGFNQPQHF. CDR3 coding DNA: TGTGCCAGTAGTCAGGGGTTCAATCAGCCCCAGCATTTT.

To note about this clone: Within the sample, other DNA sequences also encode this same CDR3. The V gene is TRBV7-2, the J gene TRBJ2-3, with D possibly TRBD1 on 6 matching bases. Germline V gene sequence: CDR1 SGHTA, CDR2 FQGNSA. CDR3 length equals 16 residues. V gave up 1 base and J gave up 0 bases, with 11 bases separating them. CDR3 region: CASSLVGGFSTDTQYF. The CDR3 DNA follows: TGTGCCAGCAGCTTAGTAGGGGGATTTAGCACAGATACGCAGTATTTT.

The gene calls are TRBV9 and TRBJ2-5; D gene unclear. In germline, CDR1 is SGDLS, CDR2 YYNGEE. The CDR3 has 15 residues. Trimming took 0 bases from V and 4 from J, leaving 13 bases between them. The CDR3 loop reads CASSVDSAATETQYF. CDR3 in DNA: TGTGCCAGCAGCGTAGACTCGGCAGCCACAGAGACCCAGTACTTC.

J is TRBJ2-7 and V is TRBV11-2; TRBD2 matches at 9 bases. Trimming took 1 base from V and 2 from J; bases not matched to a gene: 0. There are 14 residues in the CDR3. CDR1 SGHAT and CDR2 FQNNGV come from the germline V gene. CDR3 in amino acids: CASSLASGAYEQYF. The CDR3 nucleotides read TGTGCCAGCAGCTTAGCTAGCGGGGCCTACGAGCAGTACTTC.

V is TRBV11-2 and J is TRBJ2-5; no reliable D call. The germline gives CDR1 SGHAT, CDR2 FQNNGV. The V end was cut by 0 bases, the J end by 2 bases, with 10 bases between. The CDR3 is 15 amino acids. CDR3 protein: CASSLDGSDQETQYF. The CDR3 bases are TGTGCCAGCAGCTTAGACGGGTCAGATCAAGAGACCCAGTACTTC. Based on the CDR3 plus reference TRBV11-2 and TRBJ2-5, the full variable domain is EAGVAQSPRYKIIEKRQSVAFWCNPISGHATLYWYQQILGQGPKLLIQFQNNGVVDDSQLPKDRFSAERLKGVDSTLKIQPAKLEDSAVYLCASSLDGSDQETQYFGPGTRLLVL.

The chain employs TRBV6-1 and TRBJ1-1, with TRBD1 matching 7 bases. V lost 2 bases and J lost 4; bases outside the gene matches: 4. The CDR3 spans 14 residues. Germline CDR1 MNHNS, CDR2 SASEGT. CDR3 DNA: TGTGCCAGCAGTGAACGGTACAGGGGCACTGAAGCTTTCTTT. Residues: CASSERYRGTEAFF.

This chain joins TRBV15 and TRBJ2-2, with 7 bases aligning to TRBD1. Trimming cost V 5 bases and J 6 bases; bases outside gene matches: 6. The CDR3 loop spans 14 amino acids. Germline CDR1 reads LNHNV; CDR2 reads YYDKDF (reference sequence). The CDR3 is CATSYHRGPGELFF. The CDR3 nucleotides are TGTGCCACCAGCTACCACAGGGGACCCGGGGAGCTGTTTTTT.